This T cell receptor beta chain was documented in a study of T cell responses to AZD1222 COVID-19 vaccine. Details on this clone: The antigen is not known.

Produced via immunoSEQ multiplex PCR; TCRdb's table is partial and in-frame only. Of 130,000 or so clones detected, around nine tenths appear once; the ten largest clones hold 6.5% to 8.5%. Study observations and caveats: Two AZD1222 doses significantly raised spike-specific TCR breadth and depth over controls.

Deletions cut 4 bases from V and 4 bases from J, with 8 bases between. Germline-derived CDR1 and CDR2 are KGHSH and LQKENI. The CDR3 is 13 residues long. The TCR originated in an adult in good health. The chain has TRBV18 and TRBJ1-5; D is uncertain. Sample: peripheral blood, taken on day 0 of AZD1222 vaccination. CDR3 in amino acids: CASSLVGNQPQHF. The CDR3, as DNA: TGTGCCAGCTCACTAGTTGGGAATCAGCCCCAGCATTTT.